These 27 T cell receptor beta chains share one sample of origin, sequenced in a study of PD-1 blockade in classical Hodgkin lymphoma. TCRdb's copy holds only in-frame clones and misses some; the assay was immunoSEQ multiplex PCR. Of 45,000 to 55,000 clones in the sample, about 75% were seen once. The time point here: cycle 4 day 1 (C4D1), after six to seven weeks of nivolumab. Every patient relapsed after autologous stem cell transplantation, and brentuximab vedotin exposure varied. The sample consisted of peripheral blood mononuclear cells (PBMCs), taken before the fourth cycle of nivolumab. All receptors derive from a human donor with classical Hodgkin lymphoma.

V is TRBV5-4 and J is TRBJ2-3; D is ambiguous. Germline loops: CDR1 SGHNT, CDR2 YYREEE (reference sequence). Trimming took 2 bases from V and 2 from J, leaving 3 bases between them. The CDR3 consists of 12 residues. DNA for the CDR3: TGTGCCAGCAGCTTATACACAGATACGCAGTATTTT. Translating gives CASSLYTDTQYF.

The chain has TRBV29-1 and TRBJ1-1; D perhaps matches TRBD1 (5 bases). V lost 2 bases and J lost 1, with 20 bases in between. Germline CDR1 is SQVTM and CDR2 is ANQGSEA. The CDR3 runs 17 residues. The CDR3 protein is CSVEKWQAGVENTEAFF. The CDR3 DNA reads TGCAGCGTTGAAAAGTGGCAGGCGGGGGTTGAGAACACTGAAGCTTTCTTT.

The chain joins TRBV7-9 to TRBJ2-7; possible D gene TRBD1, 6 bases. The germline CDR1 and CDR2 sequences are SEHNR and FQNEAQ (reference sequence). This CDR3 region has 15 residues. The V gene lost 1 base and the J gene lost 0 bases, with 10 bases spanning the gap. The CDR3 protein is CASSLGQASSYEQYF. In DNA, the CDR3 is TGTGCCAGCAGCTTAGGACAGGCGAGCTCCTACGAGCAGTACTTC.

The rearrangement links TRBV29-1 to TRBJ2-7; D uncertain. Germline V CDR1 and CDR2: SQVTM, ANQGSEA. V was clipped by 6 bases and J by 6 bases, with 18 bases between them. The CDR3 contains 13 residues. DNA of the CDR3: TGCAGCGTCTTCGACCACCTACTGGGCGAGCAGTACTTC. As protein: CSVFDHLLGEQYF.

This chain uses TRBV6-5 with TRBJ1-1; TRBD1 matches 7 bases. Germline V gene sequence: CDR1 MNHEY, CDR2 SVGAGI. Unmatched junction bases numbered 7, after V lost 2 bases and J lost 7 bases. The CDR3 spans 14 residues. Here the CDR3 reads CASSYLKQGIEAFF. CDR3 nucleotides: TGTGCCAGCAGTTACCTCAAACAGGGGATTGAAGCTTTCTTT.

A few counts support this clone. The genes are TRBV9 and TRBJ2-1; D perhaps matches TRBD2 (6 bases). V lost 4 bases to trimming and J lost 3 bases, with 14 bases between them. The CDR3 length is 15 residues. In germline, CDR1 is SGDLS, CDR2 YYNGEE. CDR3 residues: CASSPPPGDYNEQFF. The CDR3 DNA sequence: TGTGCCAGCAGCCCTCCCCCGGGGGACTACAATGAGCAGTTCTTC.

This clone was seen a few times. The chain has TRBV5-4 and TRBJ1-2; maybe TRBD1 (5 bases). Trimming removed 3 bases at V and 4 bases at J, with 10 bases between. The CDR3 sequence is 13 residues long. CDR1 and CDR2 from the germline V gene are SGHNT and YYREEE (reference sequence). The CDR3 spells CASSSTDFYGYTF. The CDR3 DNA is TGTGCCAGCAGCTCGACAGATTTCTATGGCTACACCTTC.

The J gene is TRBJ2-4, the V gene TRBV18, with a weak D call TRBD1 (6 bases). Trimming removed 5 bases at V and 12 bases at J, with 14 bases between. The CDR3 sequence is 12 residues long. The germline V gene has CDR1 KGHSH and CDR2 LQKENI. The CDR3 nucleotides are TGTGCCAGCTCAGCACAAGGACAGTCTCAGTACTTC. It encodes CASSAQGQSQYF.

V and J are TRBV15 and TRBJ2-5, with D uncertain. This CDR3 has 12 amino acids. Between the trimmed V and J ends, which lost 1 base and 3 bases, there was a span of 3 bases. Germline V CDR1 and CDR2: LNHNV, YYDKDF (reference sequence). The CDR3 loop is CATSRAEETQYF. The CDR3 coding sequence is TGTGCCACCAGCAGAGCCGAAGAGACCCAGTACTTC.

This clone was counted between two and nine times. This chain links TRBV16 with TRBJ1-5, with D maybe TRBD1 (5 bases). Germline CDR1 and CDR2: KGHSY and FQNENV. The CDR3 runs to 14 residues. V shed 2 bases and J shed 2 bases, with 7 bases lying between them. The CDR3 here is CASSQQGGNQPQHF. The CDR3 DNA reads as TGTGCCAGCAGCCAACAGGGTGGCAATCAGCCCCAGCATTTT.

The rearrangement uses TRBV28 and TRBJ1-3; D unresolved. The germline gives CDR1 MDHEN, CDR2 SYDVKM. Trimming removed 0 bases at V and 2 bases at J, with 11 bases between. The CDR3 contains 16 residues. The CDR3 here is CASSLWTNLAGNTIYF. CDR3 nucleotide sequence: TGTGCCAGCAGTTTATGGACTAATCTGGCTGGAAACACCATATATTTT.

The rearrangement links TRBV7-2 to TRBJ1-3; no clear D. Germline CDR1 and CDR2: SGHTA and FQGNSA. The CDR3 spans 15 residues. Deletions cut 5 bases from V and 0 bases from J, with 11 bases between. CDR3 sequence (DNA): TGTGCCAGCAGCGTTCGGGTCTCCTCTGGAAACACCATATATTTT. Residues: CASSVRVSSGNTIYF. Full variable domain (rest looked up from reference TRBV7-2 and TRBJ1-3): GAGVSQSPSNKVTEKGKDVELRCDPISGHTALYWYRQSLGQGLEFLIYFQGNSAPDKSGLPSDRFSAERTGGSVSTLTIQRTQQEDSAVYLCASSVRVSSGNTIYFGEGSWLTVV.

J is TRBJ2-7 and V is TRBV7-2, with TRBD2 as a possible D gene (5 bases). The CDR3 length is 14 residues. V gave up 3 bases and J gave up 3 bases, with 12 bases separating them. Germline loops: CDR1 SGHTA, CDR2 FQGNSA. DNA of the CDR3: TGTGCCAGCAGCTTTGCGTCGGGGTTCTACGAGCAGTACTTC. Its protein is CASSFASGFYEQYF. Filled out from reference TRBV7-2 and TRBJ2-7, the complete variable domain reads GAGVSQSPSNKVTEKGKDVELRCDPISGHTALYWYRQSLGQGLEFLIYFQGNSAPDKSGLPSDRFSAERTGGSVSTLTIQRTQQEDSAVYLCASSFASGFYEQYFGPGTRLTVT.

CDR3 DNA sequence: TGCGCCAGCAGCCCCGGACCGGCGGCCTACGAGCAGTACTTC. Translating gives CASSPGPAAYEQYF. The chain combines TRBV4-3 with TRBJ2-7; no clear D. Trimming cost V 4 bases and J 2 bases, with 12 bases left between them. The CDR3 covers 14 residues. Per the germline V gene, CDR1 is LGHNA and CDR2 is YSLEER.

The chain uses TRBV4-3 and TRBJ2-7, with D uncertain. The V end was cut by 0 bases, the J end by 0 bases, with 9 bases between. Germline loops: CDR1 LGHNA, CDR2 YSLEER. The CDR3 covers 15 residues. CDR3 bases: TGCGCCAGCAGCCAAGATCCGGCCGGCTCCTACGAGCAGTACTTC. Translating gives CASSQDPAGSYEQYF.

The V gene is TRBV9, the J gene TRBJ2-7; TRBD2 matches at 11 bases. With V trimmed by 4 bases and J by 2 bases, 11 bases remained unmatched. Germline V lookup: CDR1 SGDLS, CDR2 YYNGEE. The CDR3 is 17 residues long. CDR3 region: CASSQREGTSGTYEQYF. In DNA form, the CDR3 reads TGTGCCAGCAGCCAAAGAGAGGGGACTAGCGGAACCTACGAGCAGTACTTC. Full variable domain (remainder filled in from reference TRBV9 and TRBJ2-7): DSGVTQTPKHLITATGQRVTLRCSPRSGDLSVYWYQQSLDQGLQFLIQYYNGEERAKGNILERFSAQQFPDLHSELNLSSLELGDSALYFCASSQREGTSGTYEQYFGPGTRLTVT.

V and J are TRBV6-1 and TRBJ2-7, with 7 nucleotides matching TRBD2. This CDR3 region has 10 residues. Germline V gives CDR1 MNHNS, CDR2 SASEGT. V lost 6 bases, J lost 12 bases, and 5 bases stayed unmatched. CDR3 nucleotide sequence: TGTGCCAGCAGGCGGGGAGGGTTGTACTTC. This translates into CASRRGGLYF.

This chain joins TRBV19 and TRBJ2-1; D is perhaps TRBD1 (5 bases). The CDR3 length is 15 residues. Trimming pared 1 base from V and 7 bases from J, leaving 14 bases between. Germline V CDR1 and CDR2: LNHDA, SQIVND (reference sequence). DNA of the CDR3: TGTGCCAGTAGTATAGGGCAGGGCAGGGTGAATGAGCAGTTCTTC. It is translated as CASSIGQGRVNEQFF.

This chain links TRBV19 with TRBJ1-1; 7 bases line up with TRBD1. CDR3 length: 12 residues. V lost 5 bases and J lost 8; bases outside the gene matches: 5. Germline V gene lookup returns CDR1 LNHDA and CDR2 SQIVND (reference sequence). CDR3 sequence: CASSLQGGEAFF. The CDR3 DNA is TGTGCCAGTAGTCTTCAGGGGGGAGAAGCTTTCTTT.

This chain links TRBV7-2 with TRBJ2-2; a weak D match, TRBD2 (6 bases). Trimming stripped 3 bases from V and 1 base from J, with 6 bases between. The CDR3 covers 14 residues. CDR1 is SGHTA and CDR2 is FQGNSA in the germline V gene. This CDR3 is CASSFGGNTGELFF. The CDR3 bases are TGTGCCAGCAGCTTCGGGGGGAACACCGGGGAGCTGTTTTTT. The full variable domain, its missing parts supplied by reference TRBV7-2 and TRBJ2-2, is GAGVSQSPSNKVTEKGKDVELRCDPISGHTALYWYRQSLGQGLEFLIYFQGNSAPDKSGLPSDRFSAERTGGSVSTLTIQRTQQEDSAVYLCASSFGGNTGELFFGEGSRLTVL.

The chain joins TRBV7-8 to TRBJ1-3; weak D call: TRBD1 (6 bases). The CDR3 length is 14 residues. Germline V gene sequence: CDR1 SGHVS, CDR2 FQNEAQ. Trimming pared 4 bases from V and 7 bases from J, leaving 14 bases between. In DNA form, the CDR3 reads TGTGCCAGCAGCTCGATGAGACAGGCGAACACCATATATTTT. This codes for CASSSMRQANTIYF.

The rearrangement uses TRBV5-8 and TRBJ1-5, with D hard to call. This CDR3 has 15 amino acids. The germline CDR1 and CDR2 sequences are SGHTS and YDEGEE. V was cut by 4 bases and J by 4 bases, with 15 bases left in between. The CDR3 DNA reads TGTGCCAGCAGCGCAGCGCAGGTTTGGAATCAGCCCCAGCATTTT. It codes for CASSAAQVWNQPQHF.

The genes are TRBV7-9 and TRBJ2-3; perhaps TRBD2 as D (5 bases). V lost 6 bases to trimming and J lost 0 bases, with 10 bases between them. This CDR3 region has 14 residues. Germline CDR1 and CDR2: SEHNR and FQNEAQ (reference sequence). The CDR3 is CASRRADSTDTQYF. The CDR3 DNA follows: TGTGCCAGCAGGAGGGCAGATAGCACAGATACGCAGTATTTT.

The rearrangement joins TRBV9 to TRBJ2-1, with 7 nucleotides matching TRBD2. The CDR3 length is 16 residues. V was pared by 0 bases and J by 0 bases, with 3 bases of the junction left unmatched. Per the germline V gene, CDR1 is SGDLS and CDR2 is YYNGEE. CDR3: CASSVVAGDSYNEQFF. The DNA for the CDR3 is TGTGCCAGCAGCGTAGTTGCGGGGGACTCCTACAATGAGCAGTTCTTC. The full variable domain, rest sourced from reference TRBV9 and TRBJ2-1, is DSGVTQTPKHLITATGQRVTLRCSPRSGDLSVYWYQQSLDQGLQFLIQYYNGEERAKGNILERFSAQQFPDLHSELNLSSLELGDSALYFCASSVVAGDSYNEQFFGPGTRLTVL.

The chain is built from TRBV6-5 and TRBJ2-5; D unresolved. The J call is doubtful: the DNA matches TRBJ2-7 better. CDR3 size: 14 residues. The V gene's germline CDR1 is MNHEY and CDR2 SVGAGI. The CDR3 nucleotides read TGTGCCAGCCATCCGTTATCCGCAGCAGGCGAGCAGTACTTC. Protein: CASHPLSAAGEQYF.

The V gene is TRBV6-1, the J gene TRBJ2-7; D ambiguous. The CDR3 has 12 residues. Germline CDR1 reads MNHNS; CDR2 reads SASEGT. Trimming took off 6 bases at V and 7 bases at J, with 13 bases between the two ends. Here the CDR3 DNA reads TGTGCCAGCAGGGACCCGGCGTTTGAGCAGTACTTC. This codes for CASRDPAFEQYF.

CDR3 region: CASSSNSATNEKLFF. CDR3 DNA: TGTGCCAGCAGCTCCAACAGTGCAACTAATGAAAAACTGTTTTTT. The rearrangement links TRBV7-6 to TRBJ1-4; the D is unclear. Trimming removed 4 bases at V and 0 bases at J, with 9 bases between. The CDR3 loop spans 15 amino acids. CDR1 and CDR2 (germline): SGHVS, FNYEAQ. Variable domain in full (rest from reference TRBV7-6 and TRBJ1-4): GAGVSQSPRYKVTKRGQDVALRCDPISGHVSLYWYRQALGQGPEFLTYFNYEAQQDKSGLPNDRFSAERPEGSISTLTIQRTEQRDSAMYRCASSSNSATNEKLFFGSGTQLSVL.